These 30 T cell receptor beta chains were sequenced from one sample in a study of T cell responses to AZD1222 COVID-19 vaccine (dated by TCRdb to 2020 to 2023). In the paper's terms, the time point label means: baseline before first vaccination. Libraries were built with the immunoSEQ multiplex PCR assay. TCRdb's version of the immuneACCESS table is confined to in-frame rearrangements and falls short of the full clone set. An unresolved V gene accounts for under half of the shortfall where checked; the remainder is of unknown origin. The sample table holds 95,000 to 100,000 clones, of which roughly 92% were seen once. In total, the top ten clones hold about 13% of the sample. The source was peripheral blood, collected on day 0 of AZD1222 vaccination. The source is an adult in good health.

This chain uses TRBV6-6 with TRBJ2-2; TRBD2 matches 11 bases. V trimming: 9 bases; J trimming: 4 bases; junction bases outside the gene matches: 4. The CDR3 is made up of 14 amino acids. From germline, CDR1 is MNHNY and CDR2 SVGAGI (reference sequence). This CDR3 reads CASSGRAFTGELFF. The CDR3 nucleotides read TGTGCCAGTAGCGGGAGGGCCTTCACCGGGGAGCTGTTTTTT.

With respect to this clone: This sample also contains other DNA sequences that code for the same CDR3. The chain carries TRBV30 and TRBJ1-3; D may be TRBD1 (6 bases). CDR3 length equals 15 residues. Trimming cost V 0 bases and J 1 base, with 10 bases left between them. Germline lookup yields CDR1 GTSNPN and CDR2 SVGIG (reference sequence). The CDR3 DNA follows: TGTGCCTGGAGTGTAGGAGGGGGGTCTGGAAACACCATATATTTT. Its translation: CAWSVGGGSGNTIYF.

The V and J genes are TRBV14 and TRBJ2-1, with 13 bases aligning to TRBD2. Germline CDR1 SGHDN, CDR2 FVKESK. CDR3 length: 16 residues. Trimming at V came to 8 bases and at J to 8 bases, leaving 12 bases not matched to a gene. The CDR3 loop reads CASYPSGTSGIDEQFF. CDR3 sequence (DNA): TGTGCCAGCTACCCCTCCGGGACTAGCGGGATAGATGAGCAGTTCTTC. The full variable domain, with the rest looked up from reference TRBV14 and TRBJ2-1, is EAGVTQFPSHSVIEKGQTVTLRCDPISGHDNLYWYRRVMGKEIKFLLHFVKESKQDESGMPNNRFLAERTGGTYSTLKVQPAELEDSGVYFCASYPSGTSGIDEQFFGPGTRLTVL.

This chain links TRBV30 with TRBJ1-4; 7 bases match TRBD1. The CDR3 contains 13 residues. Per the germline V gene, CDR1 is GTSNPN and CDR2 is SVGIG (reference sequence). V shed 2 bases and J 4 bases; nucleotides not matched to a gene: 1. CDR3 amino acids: CAWSTGDNEKLFF. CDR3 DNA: TGTGCCTGGAGTACAGGGGATAATGAAAAACTGTTTTTT.

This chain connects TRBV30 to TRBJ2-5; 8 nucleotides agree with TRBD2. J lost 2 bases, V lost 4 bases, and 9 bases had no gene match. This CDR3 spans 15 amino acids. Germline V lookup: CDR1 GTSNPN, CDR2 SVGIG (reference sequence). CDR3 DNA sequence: TGTGCCTGGATTAGGATGGCGGGGGGACAAGAGACCCAGTACTTC. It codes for CAWIRMAGGQETQYF.

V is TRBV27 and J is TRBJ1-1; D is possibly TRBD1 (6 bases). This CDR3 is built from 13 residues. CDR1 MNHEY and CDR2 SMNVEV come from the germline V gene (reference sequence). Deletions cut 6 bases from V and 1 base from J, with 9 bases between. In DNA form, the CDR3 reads TGTGCCAGCAGGAACAGGGCGAACACTGAAGCTTTCTTT. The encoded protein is CASRNRANTEAFF.

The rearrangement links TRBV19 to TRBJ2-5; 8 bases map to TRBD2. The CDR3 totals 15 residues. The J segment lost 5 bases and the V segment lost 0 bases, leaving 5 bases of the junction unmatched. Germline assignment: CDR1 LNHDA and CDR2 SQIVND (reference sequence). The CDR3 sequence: CASSIERTSRETQYF. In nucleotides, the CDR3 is TGTGCCAGTAGTATAGAACGGACTAGCCGGGAGACCCAGTACTTC.

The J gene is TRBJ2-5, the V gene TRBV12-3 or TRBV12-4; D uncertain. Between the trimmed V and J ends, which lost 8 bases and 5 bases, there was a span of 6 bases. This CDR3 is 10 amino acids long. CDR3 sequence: CASPGETQYF. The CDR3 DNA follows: TGTGCCAGCCCTGGGGAGACCCAGTACTTC.

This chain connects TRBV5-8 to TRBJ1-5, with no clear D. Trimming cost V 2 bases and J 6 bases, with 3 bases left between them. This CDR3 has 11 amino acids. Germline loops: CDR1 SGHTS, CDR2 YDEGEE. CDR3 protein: CASSLGQPQHF. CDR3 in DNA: TGTGCCAGCAGCTTAGGTCAGCCCCAGCATTTT.

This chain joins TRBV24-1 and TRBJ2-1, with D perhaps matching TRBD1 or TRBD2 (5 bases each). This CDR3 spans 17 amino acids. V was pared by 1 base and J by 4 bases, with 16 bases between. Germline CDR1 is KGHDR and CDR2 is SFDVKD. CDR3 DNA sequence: TGTGCCACCAGTGATTTACCGACCCGGGGCCGTTACAATGAGCAGTTCTTC. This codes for CATSDLPTRGRYNEQFF.

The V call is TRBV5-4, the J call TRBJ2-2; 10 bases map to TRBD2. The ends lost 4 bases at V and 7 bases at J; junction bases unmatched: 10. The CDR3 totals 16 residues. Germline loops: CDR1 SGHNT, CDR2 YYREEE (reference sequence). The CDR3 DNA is TGTGCCAGCAGCCCCAGCGGCACTAGCGGGATCGGGGAGCTGTTTTTT. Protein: CASSPSGTSGIGELFF. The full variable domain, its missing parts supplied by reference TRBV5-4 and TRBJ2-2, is ETGVTQSPTHLIKTRGQQVTLRCSSQSGHNTVSWYQQALGQGPQFIFQYYREEENGRGNFPPRFSGLQFPNYSSELNVNALELDDSALYLCASSPSGTSGIGELFFGEGSRLTVL.

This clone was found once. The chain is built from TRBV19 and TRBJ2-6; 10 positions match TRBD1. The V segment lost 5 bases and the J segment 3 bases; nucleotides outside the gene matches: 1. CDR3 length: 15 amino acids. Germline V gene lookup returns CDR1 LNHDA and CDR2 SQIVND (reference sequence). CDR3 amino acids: CASSDRGRGANVLTF. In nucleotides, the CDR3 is TGTGCCAGTAGTGACAGGGGGCGTGGGGCCAACGTCCTGACTTTC.

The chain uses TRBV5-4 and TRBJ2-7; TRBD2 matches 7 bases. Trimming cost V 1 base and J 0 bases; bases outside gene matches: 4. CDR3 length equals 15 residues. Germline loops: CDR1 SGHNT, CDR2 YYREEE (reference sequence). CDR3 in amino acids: CASSLLADVSYEQYF. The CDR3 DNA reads TGTGCCAGCAGCTTGCTAGCGGACGTCTCCTACGAGCAGTACTTC.

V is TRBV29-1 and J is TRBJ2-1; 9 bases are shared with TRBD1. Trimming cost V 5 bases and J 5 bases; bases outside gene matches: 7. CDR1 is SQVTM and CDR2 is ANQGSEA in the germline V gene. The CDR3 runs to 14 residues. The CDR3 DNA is TGCAGCGTTCTACGACAGGGGGTGAACAATGAGCAGTTCTTC. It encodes CSVLRQGVNNEQFF.

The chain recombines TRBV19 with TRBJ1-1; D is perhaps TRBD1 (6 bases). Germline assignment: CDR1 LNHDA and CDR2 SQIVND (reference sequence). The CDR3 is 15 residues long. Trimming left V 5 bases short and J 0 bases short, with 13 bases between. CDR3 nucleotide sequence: TGTGCCAGTAGTCCCTTTGGACAGCTGAACACTGAAGCTTTCTTT. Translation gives CASSPFGQLNTEAFF. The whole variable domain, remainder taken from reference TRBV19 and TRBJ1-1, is DGGITQSPKYLFRKEGQNVTLSCEQNLNHDAMYWYRQDPGQGLRLIYYSQIVNDFQKGDIAEGYSVSREKKESFPLTVTSAQKNPTAFYLCASSPFGQLNTEAFFGQGTRLTVV.

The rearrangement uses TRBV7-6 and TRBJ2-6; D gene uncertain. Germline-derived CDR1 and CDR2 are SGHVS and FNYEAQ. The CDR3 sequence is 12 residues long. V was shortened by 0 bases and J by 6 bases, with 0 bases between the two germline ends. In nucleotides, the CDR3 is TGTGCCAGCAGCTTAGCGGCCAACGTCCTGACTTTC. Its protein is CASSLAANVLTF.

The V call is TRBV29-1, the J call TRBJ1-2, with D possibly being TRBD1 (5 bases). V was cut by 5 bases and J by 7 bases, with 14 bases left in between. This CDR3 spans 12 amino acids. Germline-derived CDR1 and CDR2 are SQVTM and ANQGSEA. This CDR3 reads CSVYGTAFGYTF. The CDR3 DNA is TGCAGCGTTTACGGGACCGCCTTTGGCTACACCTTC.

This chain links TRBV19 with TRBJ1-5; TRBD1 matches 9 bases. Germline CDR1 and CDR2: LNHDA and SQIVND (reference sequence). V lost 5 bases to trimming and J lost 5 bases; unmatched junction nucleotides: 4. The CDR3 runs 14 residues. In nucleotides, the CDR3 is TGTGCCAGTAGTTGGGGACAGGGCGATCAGCCCCAGCATTTT. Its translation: CASSWGQGDQPQHF. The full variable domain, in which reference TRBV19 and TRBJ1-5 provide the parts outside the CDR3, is DGGITQSPKYLFRKEGQNVTLSCEQNLNHDAMYWYRQDPGQGLRLIYYSQIVNDFQKGDIAEGYSVSREKKESFPLTVTSAQKNPTAFYLCASSWGQGDQPQHFGDGTRLSIL.

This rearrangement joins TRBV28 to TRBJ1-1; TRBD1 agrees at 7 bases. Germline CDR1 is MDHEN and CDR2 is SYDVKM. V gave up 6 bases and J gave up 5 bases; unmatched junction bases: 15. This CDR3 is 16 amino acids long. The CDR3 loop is CASSPRKARGRTEAFF. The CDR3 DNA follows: TGTGCCAGCAGCCCTCGTAAGGCCAGGGGGAGAACTGAAGCTTTCTTT.

In nucleotides, the CDR3 is TGTGCCAGCAGTTACTCCGCAGAAGGCGAGCAGTACTTC. It translates to CASSYSAEGEQYF. The rearrangement joins TRBV6-2 or TRBV6-3 to TRBJ2-7; no clear D. The CDR3 consists of 13 residues. CDR1 is MNHEY and CDR2 is SVGEGT in the germline V gene. V gave up 0 bases and J gave up 6 bases, with 9 bases separating them.

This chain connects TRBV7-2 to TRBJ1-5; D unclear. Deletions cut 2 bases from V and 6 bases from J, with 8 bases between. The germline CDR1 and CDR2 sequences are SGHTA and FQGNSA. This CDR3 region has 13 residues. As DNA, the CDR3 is TGTGCCAGCAGCTTAATCGGGAGTCAGCCCCAGCATTTT. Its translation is CASSLIGSQPQHF.

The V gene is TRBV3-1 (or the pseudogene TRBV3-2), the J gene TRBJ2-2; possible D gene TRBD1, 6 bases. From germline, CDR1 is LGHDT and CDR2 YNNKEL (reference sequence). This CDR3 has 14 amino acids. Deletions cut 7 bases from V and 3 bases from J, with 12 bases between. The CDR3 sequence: CASTGAKDTGELFF. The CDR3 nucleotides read TGTGCCAGCACAGGGGCTAAGGACACCGGGGAGCTGTTTTTT.

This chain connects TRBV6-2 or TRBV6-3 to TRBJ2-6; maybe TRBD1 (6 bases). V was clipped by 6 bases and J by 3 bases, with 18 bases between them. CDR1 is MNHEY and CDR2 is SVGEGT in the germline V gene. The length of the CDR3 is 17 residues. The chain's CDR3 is CASSPQIGGSGANVLTF. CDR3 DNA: TGTGCCAGCAGCCCCCAGATAGGGGGAAGTGGGGCCAACGTCCTGACTTTC.

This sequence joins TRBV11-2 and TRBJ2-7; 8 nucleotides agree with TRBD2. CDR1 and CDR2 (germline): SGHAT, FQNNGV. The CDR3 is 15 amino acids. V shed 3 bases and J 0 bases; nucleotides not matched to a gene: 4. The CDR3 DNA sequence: TGTGCCAGCAGCTTGATACTAGCGGTCTCCTACGAGCAGTACTTC. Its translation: CASSLILAVSYEQYF.

The CDR3 DNA reads as TGTGCCATCTCTAAGGGGGGAGATACGCAGTATTTT. It specifies CAISKGGDTQYF. The chain links TRBV10-3 to TRBJ2-3; possibly TRBD1 or TRBD2 for D (6 bases each). V was cut by 8 bases and J by 5 bases, with 11 bases left in between. CDR1 is ENHRY and CDR2 is SYGVKD in the germline V gene. The CDR3 spans 12 residues.

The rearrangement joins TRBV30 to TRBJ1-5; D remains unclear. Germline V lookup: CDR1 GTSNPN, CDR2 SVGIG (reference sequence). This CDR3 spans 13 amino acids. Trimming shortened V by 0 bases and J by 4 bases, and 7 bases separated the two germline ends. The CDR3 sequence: CAWSVRENQPQHF. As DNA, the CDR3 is TGTGCCTGGAGTGTGAGAGAGAATCAGCCCCAGCATTTT.

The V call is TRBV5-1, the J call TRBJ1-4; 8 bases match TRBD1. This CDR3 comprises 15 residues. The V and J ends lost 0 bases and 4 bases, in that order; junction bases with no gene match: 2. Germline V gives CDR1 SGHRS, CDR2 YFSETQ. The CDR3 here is CASSLVQGVNEKLFF. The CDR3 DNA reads TGCGCCAGCAGCTTGGTACAGGGGGTTAATGAAAAACTGTTTTTT.

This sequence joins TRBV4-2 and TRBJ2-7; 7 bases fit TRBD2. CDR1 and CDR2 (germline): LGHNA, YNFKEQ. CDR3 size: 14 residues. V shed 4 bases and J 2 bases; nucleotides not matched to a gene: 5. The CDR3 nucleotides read TGTGCCAGCAGCCCCCTAGCGGACCCCTACGAGCAGTACTTC. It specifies CASSPLADPYEQYF.

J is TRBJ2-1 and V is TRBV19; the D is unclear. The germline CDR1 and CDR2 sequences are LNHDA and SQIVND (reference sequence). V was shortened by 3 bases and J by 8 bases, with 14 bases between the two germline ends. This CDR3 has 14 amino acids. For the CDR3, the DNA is TGTGCCAGTAGTATCACCTCTGGGGTTCATGAGCAGTTCTTC. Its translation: CASSITSGVHEQFF.

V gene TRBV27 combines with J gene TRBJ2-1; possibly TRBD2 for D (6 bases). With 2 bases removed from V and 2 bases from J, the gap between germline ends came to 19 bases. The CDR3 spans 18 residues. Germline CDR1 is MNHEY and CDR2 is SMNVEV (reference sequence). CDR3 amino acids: CASSLKAGRLGPYNEQFF. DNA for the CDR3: TGTGCCAGCAGTTTAAAAGCGGGTAGGTTGGGGCCCTACAATGAGCAGTTCTTC.